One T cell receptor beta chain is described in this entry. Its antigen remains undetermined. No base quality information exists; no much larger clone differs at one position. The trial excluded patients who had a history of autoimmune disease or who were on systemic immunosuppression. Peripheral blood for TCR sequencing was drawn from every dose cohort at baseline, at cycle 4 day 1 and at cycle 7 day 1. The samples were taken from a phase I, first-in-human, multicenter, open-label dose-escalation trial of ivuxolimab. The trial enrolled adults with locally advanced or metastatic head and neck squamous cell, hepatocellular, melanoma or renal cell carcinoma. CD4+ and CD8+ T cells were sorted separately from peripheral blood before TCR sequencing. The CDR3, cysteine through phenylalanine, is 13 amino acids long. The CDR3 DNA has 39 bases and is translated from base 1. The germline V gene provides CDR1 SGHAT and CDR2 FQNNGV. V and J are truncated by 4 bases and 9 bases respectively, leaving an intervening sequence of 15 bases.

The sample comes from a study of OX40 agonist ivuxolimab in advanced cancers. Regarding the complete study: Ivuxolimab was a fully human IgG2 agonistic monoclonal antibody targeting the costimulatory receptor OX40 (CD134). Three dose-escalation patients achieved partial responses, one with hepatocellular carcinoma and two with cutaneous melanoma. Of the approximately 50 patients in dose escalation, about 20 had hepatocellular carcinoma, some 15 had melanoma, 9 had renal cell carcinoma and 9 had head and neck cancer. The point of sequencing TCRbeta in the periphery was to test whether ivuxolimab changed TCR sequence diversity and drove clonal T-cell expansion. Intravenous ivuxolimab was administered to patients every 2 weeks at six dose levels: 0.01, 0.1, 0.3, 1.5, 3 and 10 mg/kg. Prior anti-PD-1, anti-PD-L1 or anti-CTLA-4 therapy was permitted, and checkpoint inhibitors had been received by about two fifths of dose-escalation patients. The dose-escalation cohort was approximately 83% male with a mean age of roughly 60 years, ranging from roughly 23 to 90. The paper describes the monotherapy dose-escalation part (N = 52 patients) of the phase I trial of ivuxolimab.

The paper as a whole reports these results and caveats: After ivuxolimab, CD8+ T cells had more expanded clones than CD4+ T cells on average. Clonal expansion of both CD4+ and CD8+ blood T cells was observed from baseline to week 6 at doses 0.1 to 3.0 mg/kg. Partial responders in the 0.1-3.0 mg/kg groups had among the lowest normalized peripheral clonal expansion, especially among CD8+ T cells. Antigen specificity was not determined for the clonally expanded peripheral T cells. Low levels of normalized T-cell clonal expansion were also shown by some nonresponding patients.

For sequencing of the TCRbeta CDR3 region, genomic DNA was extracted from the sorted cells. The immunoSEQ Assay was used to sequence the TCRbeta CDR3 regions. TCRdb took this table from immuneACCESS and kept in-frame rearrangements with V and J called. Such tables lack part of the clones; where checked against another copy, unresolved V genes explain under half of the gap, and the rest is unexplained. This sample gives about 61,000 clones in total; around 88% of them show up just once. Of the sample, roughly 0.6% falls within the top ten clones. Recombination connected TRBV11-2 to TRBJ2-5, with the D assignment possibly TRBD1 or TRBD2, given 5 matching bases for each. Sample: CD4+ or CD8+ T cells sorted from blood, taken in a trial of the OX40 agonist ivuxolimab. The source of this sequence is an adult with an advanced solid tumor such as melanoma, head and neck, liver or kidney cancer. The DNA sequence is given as TGTGCCAGCAGCTCGGGACCGAGTATGCCCCAGTACTTC. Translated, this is CASSSGPSMPQYF.